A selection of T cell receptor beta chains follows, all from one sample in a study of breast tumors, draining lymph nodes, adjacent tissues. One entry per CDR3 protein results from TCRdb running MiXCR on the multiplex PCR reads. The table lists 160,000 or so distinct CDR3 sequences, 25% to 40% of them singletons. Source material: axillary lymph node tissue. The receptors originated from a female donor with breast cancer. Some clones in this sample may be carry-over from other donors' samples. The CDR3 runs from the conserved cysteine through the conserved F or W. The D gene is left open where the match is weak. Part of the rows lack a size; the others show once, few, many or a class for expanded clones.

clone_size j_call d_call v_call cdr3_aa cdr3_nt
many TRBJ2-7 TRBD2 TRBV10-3 CASMRSGSSYEQYF TGTGCCTCCATGAGAAGCGGGAGCTCCTACGAGCAGTACTTC
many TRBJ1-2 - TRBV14 CASSRGYYGYTF TGTGCCAGCAGCCGAGGTTACTATGGCTACACCTTC
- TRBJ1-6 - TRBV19 CACRLALEHTPLHF TGTGCCTGTAGGTTGGCACTTGAACATACACCCCTCCACTTT
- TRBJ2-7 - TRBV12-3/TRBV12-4 CASSLALVAGKAEQYF TGTGCCAGCAGTTTAGCGCTGGTCGCAGGGAAGGCCGAGCAGTACTTC
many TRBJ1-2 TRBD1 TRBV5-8 CASSQYEGASTYGYTF TGTGCCAGCAGCCAATACGAGGGGGCCTCCACGTATGGCTACACCTTC
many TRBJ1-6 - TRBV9 CASSKSGAYNSPLHF TGTGCCAGCAGTAAATCGGGGGCGTATAATTCACCCCTCCACTTT
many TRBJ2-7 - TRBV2 CASSERGGRGEQYF TGTGCCAGCAGTGAAAGAGGAGGGCGGGGCGAGCAGTACTTC
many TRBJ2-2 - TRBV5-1 CATSGGSRTGELFF TGCGCCACCTCCGGAGGGTCCCGCACCGGGGAGCTGTTTTTT
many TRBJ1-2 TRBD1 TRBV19 CASSKLDRWDYGYTF TGTGCCAGTAGTAAGTTGGACAGGTGGGACTATGGCTACACCTTC
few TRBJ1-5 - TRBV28 CASSLWRSLSNQPQHF TGTGCCAGCAGTTTATGGCGGAGCCTTAGCAATCAGCCCCAGCATTTT
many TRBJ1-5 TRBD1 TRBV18 CASSQTGTGKDQPQHF TGTGCCAGCTCACAAACCGGGACAGGGAAGGACCAGCCCCAGCATTTT
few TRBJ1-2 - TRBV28 CASREGGSYGYTF TGTGCCAGCAGGGAGGGGGGATCCTATGGCTACACCTTC
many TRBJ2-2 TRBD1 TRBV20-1 CSARDFYRDRGSTGELFF TGCAGTGCTAGAGACTTTTACCGGGACAGGGGCAGTACCGGGGAGCTGTTTTTT
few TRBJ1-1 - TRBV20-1 CSAGVNTEAFF TGCAGTGCAGGGGTGAACACTGAAGCTTTCTTT
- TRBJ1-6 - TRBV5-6 CASSLYDTQEPDNSPIHF TGTGCCAGCAGCTTATATGACACGCAGGAGCCCGATAATTCACCCATCCACTTT
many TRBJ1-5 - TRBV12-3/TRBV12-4 CASSFRVNQPQHF TGTGCCAGCAGTTTTAGGGTCAATCAGCCCCAGCATTTT
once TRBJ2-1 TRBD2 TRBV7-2 CAGSRRRRAGGLIF TGTGCCGGCAGCCGAAGGCGGCGGGCGGGGGGGCTGATCTTC
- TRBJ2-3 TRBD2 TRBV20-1 CSANPLGASGVGDTQYF TGCAGTGCTAACCCTCTGGGGGCTAGCGGGGTAGGAGATACGCAGTATTTT
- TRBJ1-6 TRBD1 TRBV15 CATSRAPGQGNSPLHF TGTGCCACCAGCAGAGCTCCGGGACAGGGTAATTCACCCCTCCACTTT
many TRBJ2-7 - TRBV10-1 CASSESSEPYEQYF TGCGCCAGCAGTGAGTCGAGTGAGCCCTACGAGCAGTACTTC
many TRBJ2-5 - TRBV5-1 CASRRQNQETQYF TGCGCCAGCAGAAGACAGAACCAAGAGACCCAGTACTTC
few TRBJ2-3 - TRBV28 CASSRELPSFSDTQYF TGTGCCAGCAGTAGGGAGCTCCCCTCCTTTTCAGATACGCAGTATTTT
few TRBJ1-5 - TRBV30 CAWSARCRASNQPQHF TGTGCCTGGAGTGCCCGATGTCGGGCGAGCAATCAGCCCCAGCATTTT
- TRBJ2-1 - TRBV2 CASTLLASNEQFF TGTGCCAGCACGTTACTAGCTTCCAATGAGCAGTTCTTC
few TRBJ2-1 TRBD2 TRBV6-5 CASSPGLAGGPLFKNEQFF TGTGCCAGCAGCCCGGGACTAGCGGGAGGGCCATTATTTAAGAATGAGCAGTTCTTC
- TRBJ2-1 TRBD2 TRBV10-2 CASRGRLAGGLVHEQFF TGCGCCAGCAGAGGCAGACTAGCGGGAGGGTTAGTGCACGAGCAGTTCTTC
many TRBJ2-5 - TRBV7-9 CASAGGTQYF TGTGCCAGCGCTGGGGGGACCCAGTACTTC
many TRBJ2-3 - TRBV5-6 CASSPFGGNTDTQYF TGTGCCAGCAGCCCCTTTGGGGGGAACACAGATACGCAGTATTTT
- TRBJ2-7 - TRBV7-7 CASSSRGRIYKQYF TGTGCTAGCAGCTCCCGGGGACGGATATACAAGCAGTACTTC
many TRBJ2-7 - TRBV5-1 CASRFEPYYEQYF TGCGCCAGCAGATTCGAACCTTACTACGAGCAGTACTTC
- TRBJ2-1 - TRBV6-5 CASSHSGTSKQFF TGTGCCAGCAGTCACTCTGGGACATCGAAGCAGTTCTTC
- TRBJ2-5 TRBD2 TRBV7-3 CASSLAGGPIDTQHF TGTGCCAGCAGCTTAGCGGGAGGGCCGATAGATACGCAGCACTTC
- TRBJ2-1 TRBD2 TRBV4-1 CASSPRGSGTEQFF TGTGCCAGCAGTCCGCGGGGTAGCGGGACTGAGCAGTTCTTC
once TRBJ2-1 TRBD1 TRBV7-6 CVSSPWGQLYNEQLF TGTGTCAGCAGCCCATGGGGACAGCTTTACAATGAGCAGCTCTTC
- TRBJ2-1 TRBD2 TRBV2 CASRGEIAGGTRNEQFF TGTGCCAGCAGGGGGGAGATAGCGGGAGGAACCCGAAATGAGCAGTTCTTC
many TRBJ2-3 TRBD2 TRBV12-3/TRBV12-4 CASRPTGPGTSGYF TGTGCCAGCAGACCCACCGGACCCGGGACTAGCGGATATTTT
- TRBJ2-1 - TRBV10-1 CASSAIWRGPYNEQFF TGCGCCAGCAGTGCTATTTGGCGGGGACCTTACAATGAGCAGTTCTTC
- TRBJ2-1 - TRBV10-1 CASSGANYNEQFF TGCGCCAGCAGTGGGGCAAATTACAATGAGCAGTTCTTC
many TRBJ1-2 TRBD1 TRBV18 CASSPWDRGRDGYTF TGTGCCAGCTCACCGTGGGACAGGGGAAGGGATGGCTACACCTTC
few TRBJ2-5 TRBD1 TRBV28 CASSLWGTGEETQYF TGTGCCAGCAGTTTATGGGGGACAGGGGAAGAGACCCAGTACTTC
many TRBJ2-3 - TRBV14 CASSQDFRRGDTQYF TGTGCCAGCAGCCAAGATTTTCGTAGGGGGGATACGCAGTATTTT
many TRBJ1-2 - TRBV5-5 CASSLALGRDGYTF TGTGCCAGCAGCTTGGCCTTAGGAAGGGATGGCTACACCTTC
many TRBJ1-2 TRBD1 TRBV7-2 CASSSADRGRSYGYTF TGTGCCAGCAGTTCCGCAGACAGGGGGCGCTCCTATGGCTACACCTTC
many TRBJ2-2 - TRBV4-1 CASSQEGTFPGELFF TGCGCCAGCAGCCAAGAAGGGACGTTTCCCGGGGAGCTGTTTTTT
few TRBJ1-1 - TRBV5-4 CASSSPGLTEAFF TGTGCCAGCAGCTCCCCTGGTCTGACTGAAGCTTTCTTT
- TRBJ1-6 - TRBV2 CASSDWPSSPLHF TGTGCCAGCAGCGACTGGCCGTCTTCACCCCTCCACTTT
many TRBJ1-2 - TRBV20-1 CSASYGYTF TGCAGTGCTAGCTATGGCTACACCTTC
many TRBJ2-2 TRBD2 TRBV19 CAVRRAGEVGELFF TGTGCCGTACGGAGGGCGGGAGAGGTCGGGGAGCTGTTTTTT
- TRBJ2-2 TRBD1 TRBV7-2 CASQPSRTGDTGELFF TGTGCCAGCCAACCTTCTCGGACAGGGGACACCGGGGAGCTGTTTTTT
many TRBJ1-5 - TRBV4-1 CASSQDGGLQPQHF TGCGCCAGCAGCCAAGATGGGGGGTTACAGCCCCAGCATTTT
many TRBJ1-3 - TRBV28 CASTIAGDTIYF TGTGCCAGCACCATAGCCGGGGACACCATATATTTT
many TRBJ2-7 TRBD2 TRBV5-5 CASSLAGGANYEQYF TGTGCCAGCAGCTTAGCGGGGGGCGCGAACTACGAGCAGTACTTC
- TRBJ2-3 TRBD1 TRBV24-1 CATSDQGQAGTYNEQYF TGTGCCACCAGTGATCAAGGACAGGCCGGGACCTACAATGAGCAGTATTTT
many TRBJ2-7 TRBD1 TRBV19 CASTGQGDEQYF TGTGCCAGTACGGGACAGGGGGACGAGCAGTACTTC
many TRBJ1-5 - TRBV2 CASSLLRDSNQPQHF TGTGCCAGCAGTCTATTGAGGGATAGCAATCAGCCCCAGCATTTT
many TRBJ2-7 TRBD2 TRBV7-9 CASSLDAGASSYEQYF TGTGCCAGCAGCTTAGACGCGGGAGCCAGCTCCTACGAGCAGTACTTC
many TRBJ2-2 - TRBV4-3 CASSRDLDAGELFF TGCGCCAGCAGCCGAGACTTGGACGCCGGGGAGCTGTTTTTT
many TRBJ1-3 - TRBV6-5 CASNPSGTPSGNTIYF TGTGCCAGCAATCCCTCCGGGACCCCCTCTGGAAACACCATATATTTT
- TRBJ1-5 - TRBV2 CASSVHFSDSSQPQHF TGTGCCAGCAGTGTCCACTTCAGTGACAGTAGCCAGCCCCAGCATTTT